This TCR beta chain appears in the sequencing data of a study of T cells in Graves' hyperthyroidism and ophthalmopathy (dated by TCRdb to between 2018 and 2020). In the study overall: Peripheral blood was collected at initial diagnosis, before any treatment. TCR V-J signatures able to tell the groups apart were searched for in a discovery cohort of approximately 95 patients, of whom more than 40 had Graves' ophthalmopathy and around 57 had stable Graves' hyperthyroidism. Whether ophthalmopathy could be predicted prospectively was tested in an independent validation cohort made up of roughly 20 hyperthyroidism patients plus 17 patients who later progressed to ophthalmopathy. The 100 or so discovery patients were randomly split 7:3 into training and test sets. In addition, the study compared T-cell repertoires in thyroid tissue and in blood from five or six Graves' hyperthyroidism patients. Once sampling was done, hyperthyroidism patients were given methimazole at a starting dose of 30 mg daily, whereas ophthalmopathy patients were given high-dose intravenous methylprednisolone. The paper reports TCR Vbeta CDR3 sequencing of roughly 140 peripheral blood samples: around 45 ophthalmopathy, fewer than 80 hyperthyroidism and around 17 progressor patients. Paper-wide results and their limitations: In validation, progression to ophthalmopathy was predicted by the model with nearly 71% sensitivity and 72.22% specificity, a median of around 5.9 months before onset. Most expanded thyroid clonotypes (frequency above 0.001) were also detected in blood, a finding suggesting that blood repertoires may reflect thyroid immune responses. A model built on a 13 V-J signature distinguished ophthalmopathy from stable hyperthyroidism, reaching about 88% sensitivity and about 81% specificity in cross-validation and 80%/75% in testing. Sample size was not statistically predetermined, and blinding of investigators to group allocation was not performed.

From its cysteine to its phenylalanine, the CDR3 spans 17 amino acids. The kept DNA is CDR3 alone, 51 bases in frame from the first base. CDR1 MNHEY and CDR2 SVGAGI were looked up in the germline V gene. Trimmed from V: 7 bases; trimmed from J: 5 bases; junction bases lacking a gene match: 14. This clonotype was found many times. No antigen is known for it. Base-call qualities are not available, and no considerably larger clone is one nucleotide away. Ophthalmopathy patients had moderately to severely active disease, Clinical Activity Score of at least 3, NOSPECS grade of at least 4, and duration under 3 months. Any patient with an uncontrolled infection, another autoimmune disease, pregnancy or lactation was excluded. Diagnoses were based on clinical symptoms, serum thyroxine and TRAb, thyroid ultrasound and orbital computed tomography. PBMCs were separated from roughly 10 ml of fresh peripheral blood using Ficoll-Paque density gradient centrifugation. Trizol reagent was used to extract total RNA, and RNA quality was then checked on an Agilent 2100 Bioanalyzer.

Amplification of TCR beta CDR3 regions was carried out from RNA transcripts. The first round of RT-PCR for the TCR CDR3 was performed with the HTBI primer set and the Qiagen OneStep RT-PCR kit. Libraries were constructed in a second round of multiplex PCR, after which size selection and purification were performed. Libraries were sequenced paired-end with 100 bp reads on an Illumina HiSeq2000. Per the authors' processing: Raw data were processed with SOAPnuke, discarding reads with adapters, uncalled bases, mean Phred below 15, or no exact constant-primer or identifier match. High-quality paired reads were merged using COPE v1.2.5, and each unique nucleotide sequence was defined as a clonotype. MiTCR v1.1 was used to align the clonotypes against IMGT TRBV, TRBD and TRBJ reference segments. The analysis was restricted to V-J combinations with a frequency above 0.0001, which together covered 99% to 99.2% of the repertoires. A TCS score was defined as the ratio of F50 (clonal expansion) to E x V (chaos), with BLOSUM62-based TCRdist applied between CDR3 peptides within each V-J. Welch's t-statistics and random forest reduced approximately 520 V-J features to about 12, which were used in a naive Bayes classifier (R e1071). The similarity between thyroid and blood repertoires was quantified using the Morisita-Horn index. TCRdb reprocessed the public reads (quality trimming at Q25 with fastp, clone calling with MiXCR) and kept in-frame beta chains. Each CDR3 protein appears once, grouped with its most common genes and DNA. The authors' filters were not applied to this entry. This sample has around 34,000 distinct CDR3 sequences in its table, and around 52% of those were observed once. The leading ten clones occupy 20% to 30% of the sample.

The sample consisted of blood. Recombination linked TRBV6-5 to TRBJ2-1, with 10 bases aligning to TRBD2. This TCR derives from a middle-aged woman with Graves' ophthalmopathy. The DNA reads TGTGCCAGCACTCGTAGCGGGAGGACTTTTTCTAACAATGAGCAGTTCTTC. Translated, it reads CASTRSGRTFSNNEQFF.